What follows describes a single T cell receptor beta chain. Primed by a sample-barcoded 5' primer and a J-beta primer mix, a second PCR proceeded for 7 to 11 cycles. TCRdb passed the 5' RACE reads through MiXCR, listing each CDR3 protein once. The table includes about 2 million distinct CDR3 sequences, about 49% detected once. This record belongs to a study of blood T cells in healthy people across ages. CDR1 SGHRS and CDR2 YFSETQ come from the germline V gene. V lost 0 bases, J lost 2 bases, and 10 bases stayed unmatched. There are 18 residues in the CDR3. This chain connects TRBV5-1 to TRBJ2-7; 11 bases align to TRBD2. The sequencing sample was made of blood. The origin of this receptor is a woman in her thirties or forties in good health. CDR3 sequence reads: CASSLAFSGGGLPYEQYF. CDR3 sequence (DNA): TGCGCCAGCAGCTTGGCCTTTAGCGGGGGGGGCCTTCCCTACGAGCAGTACTTC.